Reported below is one T cell receptor beta chain. This clone is identified as large (0.1 to 1%). This clone's antigen is unknown. Nothing much larger sits one base from this clone, and base qualities are not available. According to the germline V gene, CDR1 reads MNHGY and CDR2 reads SAAAGT. The V end gives up 0 bases and the J end 4 bases, leaving 0 bases in the junction not matched to a gene. Reading from cysteine to phenylalanine, the CDR3 counts 14 amino acids. Only the CDR3 DNA stays, 42 bases, in frame from base 1. This record comes from a study of T cells in localized non-small cell lung cancer (dated by TCRdb to the early 2020s). Regarding the study in general: The study examined T cell repertoires in a few hundred patients with early-stage NSCLC and compared tumors with uninvolved tumor-adjacent lungs. The cohort consisted of 236 treatment-naive NSCLC patients whose localized lung tumors had been resected. NSCLC patients had a mean age of roughly 66 years, and around 130 were male and about a hundred female. The full study reports these points: A median of 57 of the top 100 tumor clones were detected in paired uninvolved adjacent lung, and some 30 of these tumor clones were also found among the top 100 clones of the paired uninvolved adjacent lung. Longer overall survival was associated with higher T cell density in blood, whereas shorter survival was associated with higher clonality in adjacent lung. Uninvolved tumor-adjacent lung showed the highest T cell clonality, higher than tumor, which suggests more focused antigenic responses in the uninvolved tumor-adjacent lung. Because the study design was exploratory, TCR variables were selected using unadjusted p-values without false-discovery rate correction. Because multi-region tumor sequencing was not performed, intratumor heterogeneity could not be ruled out.

The immunoSEQ Assay was used to sequence TCR beta CDR3 regions from DNA. As for how the authors treated the data: T cell density was computed as TCR beta template counts normalized to usable DNA estimated by amplifying housekeeping genes. The preseqR package was used to estimate richness by extrapolating to 400,000 templates for PBMC samples and to 120,000 templates for tissue samples. Clonality was taken to be one minus Pielou's evenness. To identify tissue-enriched TCRs, differential abundance testing was run on productive amino-acid clonotypes with a minimum total count of 5 and an alpha of 0.1. Repertoire overlap between compartments was quantified with the Jaccard Index and Morisita Overlap Index. GLIPH grouped TCR beta CDR3s together with public tetramer-defined viral CDR3s, and a viral motif had to include at least three viral sequences and also show V-gene enrichment. Entries here come from immuneACCESS through TCRdb and include only in-frame sequences with V and J called. Some clones fail to appear in such tables; in the studies checked, an unresolved V gene covers under half of the shortfall, and the cause of the remainder is unknown. The DNA was the basis for D and trimming; V, J and clone size are from that table. The sample records 2,500 to 3,500 clones, approximately 18% of which are singletons. Around 12% of the sample comes from the top ten.

At diagnosis, tumor, uninvolved tumor-adjacent lung and peripheral blood were collected and then preserved as a mix of FFPE and fresh-frozen material. The sequence links TRBV6-8 to TRBJ2-3; the central 8 bases match TRBD1. Sequences were derived from lung tumor tissue, sampled before any cancer treatment. This clonotype was sampled from a man aged 35-75 years with stage I lung adenocarcinoma. The CDR3 here reads CASSYSTGADTQYF. The DNA sequence is as follows: TGTGCCAGCAGTTACTCGACAGGGGCAGATACGCAGTATTTT.